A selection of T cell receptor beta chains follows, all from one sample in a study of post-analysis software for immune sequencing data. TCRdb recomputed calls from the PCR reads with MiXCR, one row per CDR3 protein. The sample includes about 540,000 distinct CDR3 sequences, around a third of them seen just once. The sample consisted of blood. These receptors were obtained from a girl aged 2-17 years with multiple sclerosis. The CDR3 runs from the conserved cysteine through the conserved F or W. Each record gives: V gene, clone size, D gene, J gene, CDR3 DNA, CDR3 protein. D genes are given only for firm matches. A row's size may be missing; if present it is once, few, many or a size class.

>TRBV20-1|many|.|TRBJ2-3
TGCAGTGCTACTCACGCAGATACGCAGTATTTT
CSATHADTQYF
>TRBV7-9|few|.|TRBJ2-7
TGTGCCAGCAGCTTAGGGGACGGGGAGCAGTACTTC
CASSLGDGEQYF
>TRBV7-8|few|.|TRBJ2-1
TGTGCCAGCAGCTTAGCCAGGGACATTATAGACAATGAGCAGTTCTTC
CASSLARDIIDNEQFF
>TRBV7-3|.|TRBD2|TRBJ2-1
TGTGCCAGCAGCTTAGGCGGGGGGGCCTTCAATGAGCAGTTCTTC
CASSLGGGAFNEQFF
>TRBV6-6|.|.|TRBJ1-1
TGTGCCAGCAGTTACCCGACAGAGGACACTGAAGCTTTCTTT
CASSYPTEDTEAFF
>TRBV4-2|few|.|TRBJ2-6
TGTGCCAGCAGCCACCCGGGACCATCTCTCTCTGGGGCCAACGTCCTGACTTTC
CASSHPGPSLSGANVLTF
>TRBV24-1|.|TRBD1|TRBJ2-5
TGTGCCACCAGACAGGGGGCTGCACCCGGAGAGACCCAGTACTTC
CATRQGAAPGETQYF
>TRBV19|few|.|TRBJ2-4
TGTGCCAGTAGCCGGGATTACGGGAACATTCAGTACTTC
CASSRDYGNIQYF
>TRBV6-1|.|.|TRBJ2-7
TGTGCCAGCAGGGCCCGCTTACGGGATGTCAGAAACGAGCAGTACTTC
CASRARLRDVRNEQYF
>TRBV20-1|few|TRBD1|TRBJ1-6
TGCAGTGCGCGGTCCGGGACAGGATATAATTCACCCCTCCACTTT
CSARSGTGYNSPLHF
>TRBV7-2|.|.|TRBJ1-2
TGTGCCAGCAGCGCCGGGGCCCTCAAAGAGTTTGGCTACACCTTC
CASSAGALKEFGYTF
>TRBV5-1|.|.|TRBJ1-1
TGCGCCAGCAGCTCTACATGGGACACTGAAGCTTTCTTT
CASSSTWDTEAFF
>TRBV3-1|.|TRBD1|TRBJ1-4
TGTGCCAGCAGCCAAGCGACAGGGGATGAAAAACTGTTTTTT
CASSQATGDEKLFF
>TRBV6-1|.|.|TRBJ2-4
TGTGCCAGCAGTGAAGAGGTCACAGGGATTCTACTAGCCAAAAACATTCAGTACTTC
CASSEEVTGILLAKNIQYF
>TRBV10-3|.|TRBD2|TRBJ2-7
TGTGCCATCAGCCCGGGACTAGCGTCTGGCTACGAGCAGTACTTC
CAISPGLASGYEQYF
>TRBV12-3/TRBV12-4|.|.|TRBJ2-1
TGTGCCAGCAGTCCCATGGGGGGCAATGGGCAGTTCTTC
CASSPMGGNGQFF
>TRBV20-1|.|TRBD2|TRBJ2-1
TGCAGTGCTGAGACTAGCGGGGGTATTCACAATGAGCAGTTCTTC
CSAETSGGIHNEQFF
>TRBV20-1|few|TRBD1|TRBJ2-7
TGCAGTGCTAGACCCCCCGGGACAGGGAGGGATGGCGAGCAGTACTTC
CSARPPGTGRDGEQYF
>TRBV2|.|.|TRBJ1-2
TGTGCCAGCAGTGAATGGAGAGGGGCGAACGGCTACACCTTC
CASSEWRGANGYTF
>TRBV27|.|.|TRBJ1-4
TGTGCCAGCAGTTACGCGGGACTGACTAATGAAAAACTGTTTTTT
CASSYAGLTNEKLFF
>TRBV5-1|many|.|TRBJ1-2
TGCGCCAGCAGCTTGCAGCCCCAGGGTGGCTATGGCTACACCTTC
CASSLQPQGGYGYTF
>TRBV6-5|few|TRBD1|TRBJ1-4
TGTGCCAGCAGTTCAACCGGGGACAGGTCTGTGTTTTTT
CASSSTGDRSVFF
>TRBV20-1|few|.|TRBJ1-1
TGCAGTGCTAGAGGCGGGGTCACTGAAGCTTTCTTT
CSARGGVTEAFF
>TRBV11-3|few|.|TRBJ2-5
TGTGCCAGCAGCCCGTTACATGAGGAGACCCAGTACTTC
CASSPLHEETQYF
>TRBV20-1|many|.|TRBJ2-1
TGCAGTGCTGATCGGGGGATTTCGGTCTACAATGAGCAGTTCTTC
CSADRGISVYNEQFF
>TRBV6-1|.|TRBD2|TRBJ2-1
TGTGCCAGCAGTGAAGCGCGGACTAGACAAGAGACCCGGTTCTTC
CASSEARTRQETRFF
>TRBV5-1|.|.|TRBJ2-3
TGCGCCAGCAGCTTGGGTGGCAGAAATACGCAGTATTTT
CASSLGGRNTQYF
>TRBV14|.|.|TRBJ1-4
TGTGCCAGCAGCCCGGGGGGGCGGATGGATGAAAAACTGTTTTTT
CASSPGGRMDEKLFF
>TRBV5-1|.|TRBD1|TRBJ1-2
TGCGCCAGCAGCCAACAGGGGTACGATGGCTACACCTTC
CASSQQGYDGYTF
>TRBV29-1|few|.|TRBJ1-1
TGCAGCGGAGCGTACGGGGAACAAGCTTTCTTT
CSGAYGEQAFF
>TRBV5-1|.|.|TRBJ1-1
TGCGCCAGCAGCTTGTTGTTAGGGGGTACTGAAGCTTTCTTT
CASSLLLGGTEAFF
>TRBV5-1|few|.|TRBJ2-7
TGCGCCAGCAGCTTATCTCCCGGCTACGAGCAGTACTTC
CASSLSPGYEQYF
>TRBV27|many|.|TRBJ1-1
TGTGCCACCCACCCATCTCTGTCCAGGGAAGCTTTCTTT
CATHPSLSREAFF
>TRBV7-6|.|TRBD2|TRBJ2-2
TGTGCCAGCAGCCTCAGCGGGGCGAACACCGGGGAGCTGTTTTTT
CASSLSGANTGELFF
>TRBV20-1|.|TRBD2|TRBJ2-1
TGCAGTGCTAGCGAGACTAGCGGGATCCTCAATGAGCAGTTCTTC
CSASETSGILNEQFF
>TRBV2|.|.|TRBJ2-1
TGTGCCAGCCTGGTTAGCAACAGCCAACTCCCTTCCTACAATGAGCAGTTCTTC
CASLVSNSQLPSYNEQFF
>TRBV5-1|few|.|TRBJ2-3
TGCGCCAGCAGCAGACCTAGCACAGATACGCAGTATTTT
CASSRPSTDTQYF
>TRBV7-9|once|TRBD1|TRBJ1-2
TGTGCCAGCAGCTTAGTTGGGACAGGCGACTATGGCTACACCTTC
CASSLVGTGDYGYTF
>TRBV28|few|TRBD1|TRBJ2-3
TGTGCCAGCAGTCAGGTCAGGGGGCCCACAGATACGCAGTATTTT
CASSQVRGPTDTQYF
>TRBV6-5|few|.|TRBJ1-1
TGTGCCAGCAGGCGTCCGGGGCCCGAAGGTGAAGCTTTCTTT
CASRRPGPEGEAFF
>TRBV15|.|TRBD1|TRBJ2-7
TGTGCCACCAGCAGACGGACAGGTTTTTACGAGCAGTACTTC
CATSRRTGFYEQYF
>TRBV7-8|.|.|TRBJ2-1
TGTGCCAGCAGCTTAATCTCGGGGGACAGCTCCTACAATGAGCAGTTCTTC
CASSLISGDSSYNEQFF
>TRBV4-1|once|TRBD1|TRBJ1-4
TGCGCCAGCAGCCAAGTGGCGGGACAGACCCGAGGAGGTGAAAAACTGTTTTTT
CASSQVAGQTRGGEKLFF
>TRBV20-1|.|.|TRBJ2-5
TGCAGTGCGGTGGGACGGGACCAAGAGACCCAGTACTTC
CSAVGRDQETQYF
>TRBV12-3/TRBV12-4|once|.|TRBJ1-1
TGTGCCAGCAGACACCGAACTGAAGCTTTCTTT
CASRHRTEAFF
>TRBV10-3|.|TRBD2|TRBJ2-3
TGTGCCATCAGTGGGACTAGCGGGGGTACAGATACGCAGTATTTT
CAISGTSGGTDTQYF
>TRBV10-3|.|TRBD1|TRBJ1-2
TGTGCCATCAGTGAGTCGTTGGGGGAAACAGGGGGCTCGGCACACTATGGCTACACCTTC
CAISESLGETGGSAHYGYTF
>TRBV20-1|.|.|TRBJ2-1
TGCAGTGCTCCTCCTTCCGCCCGGGGGGCCGGGAATGAGCAGTTCTTC
CSAPPSARGAGNEQFF